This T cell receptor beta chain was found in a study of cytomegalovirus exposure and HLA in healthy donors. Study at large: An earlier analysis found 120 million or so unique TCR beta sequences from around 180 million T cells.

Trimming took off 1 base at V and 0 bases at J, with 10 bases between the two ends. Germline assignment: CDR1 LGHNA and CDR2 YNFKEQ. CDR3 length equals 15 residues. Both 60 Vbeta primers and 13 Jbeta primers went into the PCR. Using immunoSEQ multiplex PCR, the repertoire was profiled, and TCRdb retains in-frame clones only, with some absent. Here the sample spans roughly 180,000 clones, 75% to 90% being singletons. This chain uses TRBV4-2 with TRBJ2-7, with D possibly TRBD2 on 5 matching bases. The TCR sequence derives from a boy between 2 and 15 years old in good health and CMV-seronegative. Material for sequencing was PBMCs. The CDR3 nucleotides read TGTGCCAGCAGCCAAGCGAGGGCTACCTCCTACGAGCAGTACTTC. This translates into CASSQARATSYEQYF.